This TCR beta chain was sequenced during a study of blood T cells in healthy people across ages (dated by TCRdb to the mid-2010s). Broadly, across the study: In model experiments, roughly one uniquely barcoded TCR beta cDNA molecule per two T cells was captured by template switching. Age-related changes in TCR beta repertoire diversity were measured in the study by deep sequencing normalized with unique cDNA molecular identifiers. The donors were divided into four age groups: young (average about 16 years), middle-aged (around 41), aged (approximately 62) and long-lived (around 80). For two donors (one aged 18 to 30 and one aged 80 or older), the study analyzed two additional independent replicas of 1 million unique cDNA reads from the same blood draw. To avoid experimental bias, donors of different ages were spread randomly across the sequencing lanes. General study outcomes and caveats: Compared with the aged group, more naive CD4+ T cells, fewer expanded clones and increased TCR diversity were shown by the long-lived group, suggesting age selection. Bulk unsorted PBMC profiling prevented conclusive comparison of naive and antigen-experienced compartments. Total diversity estimates from one million sequenced T cells were considered lower bounds and underestimates. The CMV infection status of donors was not known, potentially confounding age-related changes in expanded clonotypes. A strong correlation was found between observed TCR beta diversity and the percentage of naive T cells measured by flow cytometry. As age increased, observed TCR beta diversity per million T cells dropped in a roughly linear way, and a significant reduction was already evident by age roughly 36.

Library prep was done by 5' RACE. Instrument on record: Illumina HiSeq 2500. A second roughly 6 to 12 cycle PCR used a sample-barcoded 5' primer and a J-beta primer mix. A template-switch 5' adaptor carrying 12 random nucleotides introduced a unique molecular identifier onto each TCR beta cDNA molecule. Each sample yielded at least 3 million CDR3-containing paired-end reads. All of the RNA was converted into first-strand cDNA using the Mint cDNA synthesis kit, with a TRBC-specific oligonucleotide serving as the primer. Following uracil-DNA glycosylase treatment, all cDNA underwent a first 18-cycle PCR with the universal primers M1SS and BC2_uni_R. The study's processing was this. Each sample was normalized by randomly selecting 1 million high-quality reads, each carrying a distinct molecular identifier. Reads with shared molecular identifiers were discarded instead of being binned into consensus sequences. MiTCR, with a Q25 quality threshold and the strictest error-elimination algorithm, was used for CDR3 identification, clonotype clustering and error correction. A nonparametric unseen species model with Euler transformation was used to estimate a lower bound on total TCR beta diversity. The public reads were reanalyzed by TCRdb: fastp trimming at Q25, MiXCR alignment, in-frame beta chains only. Merged by CDR3 protein, the rows form single entries marked with the most common genes and DNA. TCRdb's processing, not the authors' own work, is the source of the V and J calls. The sample contains 500,000 to 700,000 distinct CDR3 sequences, approximately 30% of them found a single time. The top ten clones comprise approximately 14% of the sample.

Measured from the cysteine to the phenylalanine, the CDR3 is 13 residues long. Of the read, only the CDR3 DNA is kept; its 39 bases are in frame from base 1. CDR1 and CDR2 were assigned from the germline V gene (reference sequence) as SEHNR and FQNEAQ. V and J lose 2 bases and 3 bases, and a span of 4 bases separates them. The 39 donors, aged roughly 6 to 95 years, were systemically healthy Caucasian individuals from Russia. Each donor gave 9 to 10 milliliters of peripheral blood, collected into EDTA-treated Vacutainer tubes. PBMCs were isolated by Ficoll-Paque density-gradient centrifugation, with at least 6 million obtained per sample. Total RNA, at least 5 micrograms per sample, was extracted from PBMCs with Trizol reagent. For every donor, flow cytometry on a PBMC aliquot measured the percentage of naive CD45RAhigh/CD27high T cells. This clonotype has just a few counts. Which antigen it targets is not known. No clone much larger than this one lies a single base away; base qualities are absent.

Rearrangement joined TRBV7-9 to TRBJ2-2; a confident D gene designation cannot be given. The receptor's source is a woman of 80 years or more in good health. The sequencing input was blood. The nucleotide sequence reads as follows: TGTGCCAGCAGCTTATTTGACACCGGGGAGCTGTTTTTT. Translated, this gives CASSLFDTGELFF.